This TCR beta chain emerged from a study of shared clonotypes between healthy human individuals. CD45RO-negative, CCR7-positively selected cells formed the naive CD8 fraction, excluding terminally differentiated effector memory CD45RA+ cells. Adult Caucasians living in Nashville, Tennessee made up all of the donors. As to this clone: Its cognate antigen is unknown.

Whole-study findings and limits: Clonotypes shared by all four donors outscored non-shared clonotypes in generation probability.

Replicate sorted-subset PCRs were loaded with approximately 200 ng DNA, 31,000 or so T cell genomes. Libraries were prepared by immunoSEQ multiplex PCR; TCRdb keeps only in-frame clonotypes and omits some of them. The sample records about 2 million clones, about 95% being singletons. CDR3 size: 14 residues. The V and J ends lost 2 bases and 7 bases respectively, with 15 bases between them. The germline V gene has CDR1 SGHNT and CDR2 YYREEE (reference sequence). V is TRBV5-4 and J is TRBJ1-2, with a weak D call TRBD1 (6 bases). Sample: naive CD8+ T cells sorted from blood. The clonotype originates from a man between 18 and 35 years old in good health. This chain's CDR3 is CASSFGQSPVGYTF. In DNA, the CDR3 is TGTGCCAGCAGCTTTGGACAGAGCCCGGTTGGCTACACCTTC. Complete variable domain (other parts from reference TRBV5-4 and TRBJ1-2): ETGVTQSPTHLIKTRGQQVTLRCSSQSGHNTVSWYQQALGQGPQFIFQYYREEENGRGNFPPRFSGLQFPNYSSELNVNALELDDSALYLCASSFGQSPVGYTFGSGTRLTVV.